Presented here are 24 T cell receptor beta chains from one specimen sequenced in a study of T-cell reconstitution after alpha-beta-depleted transplantation in children. The authors prepared the TCRbeta library with unique molecular identifiers. MiXCR, applied by TCRdb to the PCR reads, yields one record per CDR3 protein. The sample records 490,000 or so distinct CDR3 sequences, roughly an eighth being singletons. This material consisted of PBMCs from the stem cell graft donor, taken from the stem cell graft. The receptors originated from a human donor who donated a stem cell graft to a child with combined immunodeficiency.

This clonotype was seen a few times. This chain uses TRBV6-5 with TRBJ2-4, with TRBD2 matching over 11 bases. The CDR3 consists of 16 residues. Trimming took 6 bases from V and 0 from J; bases not matched to a gene: 4. Germline V gene data show CDR1 as MNHEY and CDR2 as SVGAGI. CDR3 sequence (DNA): TGTGCCAGCAGCCATGGGACTAGCGGAGCCAAAAACATTCAGTACTTC. It codes for CASSHGTSGAKNIQYF.

This clonotype has a count of ten or more. V and J are TRBV5-1 and TRBJ2-5; maybe TRBD2 (5 bases). With 0 bases removed from V and 5 bases from J, the gap between germline ends came to 11 bases. Germline assignment: CDR1 SGHRS and CDR2 YFSETQ. CDR3 length: 14 amino acids. CDR3 loop: CASSLGLAGETQYF. The CDR3 DNA follows: TGCGCCAGCAGCTTGGGTCTAGCTGGGGAGACCCAGTACTTC. The full variable domain, rest sourced from reference TRBV5-1 and TRBJ2-5, is KAGVTQTPRYLIKTRGQQVTLSCSPISGHRSVSWYQQTPGQGLQFLFEYFSETQRNKGNFPGRFSGRQFSNSRSEMNVSTLELGDSALYLCASSLGLAGETQYFGPGTRLLVL.

This clonotype showed up just once. The chain recombines TRBV7-2 with TRBJ1-4; 8 bases match TRBD1. With V trimmed by 2 bases and J by 6 bases, 5 bases remained unmatched. The CDR3 spans 15 residues. Germline V gene sequence: CDR1 SGHTA, CDR2 FQGNSA. The CDR3 spells CASSLYETGDEKLFF. The DNA of the CDR3 is TGTGCCAGCAGCTTATACGAGACAGGGGATGAAAAACTGTTTTTT.

This clonotype was observed a few times. This chain joins TRBV27 and TRBJ2-7; 7 bases are a match to TRBD2. The CDR3 runs to 15 residues. The trim removed 0 bases at V and 3 bases at J, leaving 5 bases unmatched. Germline V gene data show CDR1 as MNHEY and CDR2 as SMNVEV (reference sequence). The chain's CDR3 is CASSLSRLADYEQYF. CDR3 DNA: TGTGCCAGCAGTTTATCAAGGCTAGCGGACTACGAGCAGTACTTC.

This clonotype was seen only a few times. V is TRBV21-1 and J is TRBJ2-7. TRBV21-1 is marked as a pseudogene. The CDR3 has 12 amino acids. CDR3 sequence: CARGSYFYEQYF. The CDR3 DNA is TGTGCCAGAGGGTCTTATTTCTACGAGCAGTACTTC.

The rearrangement links TRBV9 to TRBJ1-1; D is ambiguous. Trimming took off 0 bases at V and 0 bases at J, with 6 bases between the two ends. The CDR3 totals 14 residues. In germline, CDR1 is SGDLS, CDR2 YYNGEE. The CDR3 loop reads CASSVGPMNTEAFF. CDR3 sequence (DNA): TGTGCCAGCAGCGTAGGGCCGATGAACACTGAAGCTTTCTTT.

This clonotype was observed a handful of times. The genes are TRBV12-3 or TRBV12-4 and TRBJ2-1, with TRBD2 identical over 7 bases. The ends lost 4 bases at V and 2 bases at J; junction bases unmatched: 8. The length of the CDR3 is 16 residues. The CDR3 sequence is CASSSLAGEAYNEQFF. The CDR3 nucleotides read TGTGCCAGCAGTTCCTTGGCGGGGGAAGCCTACAATGAGCAGTTCTTC.

This clonotype was seen a few times. This chain joins TRBV20-1 and TRBJ1-1; 9 bases line up with TRBD1. Germline assignment: CDR1 DFQATT and CDR2 SNEGSKA (reference sequence). This CDR3 has 15 amino acids. V was clipped by 5 bases and J by 6 bases; unmatched bases: 13. The CDR3 loop reads CSAPRQGGLGAEAFF. The CDR3 DNA follows: TGCAGTGCTCCTCGACAGGGGGGCCTGGGCGCTGAAGCTTTCTTT.

This clonotype was detected a few times. V usage is TRBV5-1 and J usage is TRBJ2-1, with TRBD2 matching over 8 bases. The CDR3 totals 15 residues. J lost 5 bases, V lost 0 bases, and 4 bases had no gene match. Germline loops: CDR1 SGHRS, CDR2 YFSETQ. The CDR3 DNA reads TGCGCCAGCAGCTTGGCGGCTAGCGGGCACAATGAGCAGTTCTTC. Residues: CASSLAASGHNEQFF.

This clonotype occurred a few times. The CDR3 is CAISPIVGGNEQFF. For the CDR3, the DNA is TGTGCCATCAGTCCTATTGTTGGTGGCAATGAGCAGTTCTTC. This chain links TRBV10-3 with TRBJ2-1; D is uncertain. Germline CDR1 reads ENHRY; CDR2 reads SYGVKD. Trimming took off 5 bases at V and 6 bases at J, with 14 bases between the two ends. The CDR3 is 14 amino acids.

V is TRBV4-3 and J is TRBJ2-7; 10 positions agree with TRBD2. V gave up 1 base and J gave up 6 bases; unmatched junction bases: 6. The CDR3 covers 15 residues. The germline CDR1 and CDR2 sequences are LGHNA and YSLEER. CDR3 nucleotide sequence: TGCGCCAGCAGCCAAGGTTCTAGCGGGAGTAGCGAGCAGTACTTC. Protein product: CASSQGSSGSSEQYF.

The chain has TRBV4-3 and TRBJ1-6, with D tentatively TRBD1 (5 bases). The V end was cut by 1 base, the J end by 0 bases, with 19 bases between. This CDR3 spans 20 amino acids. Germline V gives CDR1 LGHNA, CDR2 YSLEER. This CDR3 reads CASSQVRQRPKSSYNSPLHF. As DNA, the CDR3 is TGCGCCAGCAGCCAAGTGCGACAGCGTCCTAAAAGCTCCTATAATTCACCCCTCCACTTT.

J is TRBJ1-1 and V is TRBV15; no firm D call. Germline V gene lookup returns CDR1 LNHNV and CDR2 YYDKDF (reference sequence). This CDR3 is 15 amino acids long. V was pared by 3 bases and J by 0 bases, with 11 bases between. CDR3 sequence reads: CATSSTQNMNTEAFF. For the CDR3, the DNA is TGTGCCACCAGCAGTACACAGAACATGAACACTGAAGCTTTCTTT.

This clonotype was counted at least ten times. The V and J genes are TRBV7-8 and TRBJ2-2, with D perhaps TRBD2 (5 bases). CDR3 length: 14 residues. Germline V CDR1 and CDR2: SGHVS, FQNEAQ. V dropped 9 bases and J dropped 1 base, with 12 bases sitting between them. The CDR3 here is CASRADLNTGELFF. In DNA form, the CDR3 reads TGTGCCAGTAGAGCGGACCTGAACACCGGGGAGCTGTTTTTT.

This clonotype was recorded at least ten times. The chain carries TRBV11-3 and TRBJ2-1, with TRBD1 matching over 9 bases. Trimming took 5 bases from V and 1 from J; bases not matched to a gene: 9. Germline V CDR1 and CDR2: SGHNT, YENEEA. CDR3 size: 17 residues. The chain's CDR3 is CASSHVPGTGSYNEQFF. CDR3 sequence (DNA): TGTGCCAGCAGCCACGTACCCGGGACAGGGTCCTACAATGAGCAGTTCTTC.

The gene calls are TRBV20-1 and TRBJ2-7; 14 bases fit TRBD2. The V segment lost 6 bases and the J segment 4 bases; nucleotides outside the gene matches: 2. Germline V lookup: CDR1 DFQATT, CDR2 SNEGSKA (reference sequence). CDR3 length: 13 residues. CDR3 region: CSARTSGRYEQYF. The CDR3 nucleotides are TGCAGTGCCCGGACTAGCGGGAGGTACGAGCAGTACTTC.

This clonotype has just a few counts. The rearrangement joins TRBV21-1 to TRBJ1-1. TRBV21-1 is flagged as a pseudogene. This CDR3 is 14 amino acids long. DNA of the CDR3: TGTGCCAGCAGCAAACCTTTAATGAACACTGAAGCTTTCTTT. Translating it yields CASSKPLMNTEAFF.

This clonotype was seen a handful of times. The chain couples TRBV5-1 to TRBJ2-1, with a possible D match to TRBD2 (7 bases). V was shortened by 4 bases and J by 4 bases, with 15 bases between the two germline ends. This CDR3 spans 15 amino acids. Germline CDR1 and CDR2: SGHRS and YFSETQ. The CDR3 nucleotides read TGCGCCAGCAGCCCACAGGGAGGGCGATACAATGAGCAGTTCTTC. Protein: CASSPQGGRYNEQFF. The full variable domain, completed using reference TRBV5-1 and TRBJ2-1, is KAGVTQTPRYLIKTRGQQVTLSCSPISGHRSVSWYQQTPGQGLQFLFEYFSETQRNKGNFPGRFSGRQFSNSRSEMNVSTLELGDSALYLCASSPQGGRYNEQFFGPGTRLTVL.

J is TRBJ2-2 and V is TRBV12-3 or TRBV12-4, with D uncertain. The CDR3 totals 13 residues. Trimming removed 0 bases at V and 8 bases at J, with 7 bases between. The CDR3, as DNA: TGTGCCAGCAGTTTAGCCGAGGTTGGGGAGCTGTTTTTT. This translates into CASSLAEVGELFF.

This chain links TRBV5-1 with TRBJ2-1; 7 bases fit TRBD2. Per the germline V gene, CDR1 is SGHRS and CDR2 is YFSETQ. The J segment lost 0 bases and the V segment lost 9 bases, leaving 9 bases of the junction unmatched. There are 15 residues in the CDR3. The CDR3 loop is CATRWGGSSYNEQFF. The CDR3 bases are TGCGCCACCCGGTGGGGCGGGAGCTCCTACAATGAGCAGTTCTTC.

The chain carries TRBV9 and TRBJ2-3, with 10 bases matching TRBD1. Losses at the gene ends were 4 bases for V and 4 bases for J; bases not matched to a gene: 6. The germline CDR1 and CDR2 sequences are SGDLS and YYNGEE. The CDR3 length is 15 residues. The CDR3 loop reads CASSSRQGASDTQYF. The CDR3 nucleotides are TGTGCCAGCAGCTCACGACAGGGGGCCTCAGATACGCAGTATTTT.

The table lists this clonotype with a few counts. The J gene is TRBJ1-1, the V gene TRBV30; D is unresolved. The V and J ends lost 5 bases and 2 bases respectively, with 12 bases between them. The germline CDR1 and CDR2 sequences are GTSNPN and SVGIG (reference sequence). The CDR3 loop spans 13 amino acids. The CDR3 DNA sequence: TGTGCCTGGGCGGCAGGTTTAAACACTGAAGCTTTCTTT. Translating it yields CAWAAGLNTEAFF.

CDR3 sequence reads: CASSPRGGDTEAFF. Written as DNA, the CDR3 is TGTGCCAGCAGCCCCAGGGGAGGGGACACTGAAGCTTTCTTT. This chain connects TRBV11-3 to TRBJ1-1; perhaps TRBD1 as D (6 bases). Germline loops: CDR1 SGHNT, CDR2 YENEEA. The V end was cut by 5 bases, the J end by 3 bases, with 13 bases between. This CDR3 region has 14 residues.

This clonotype came up many times. The chain employs TRBV12-3 or TRBV12-4 and TRBJ1-1; D unclear. V lost 6 bases and J lost 0, with 17 bases in between. The CDR3 covers 16 residues. CDR3 in amino acids: CASRPPGGKMNTEAFF. The DNA for the CDR3 is TGTGCCAGCAGGCCCCCTGGAGGGAAGATGAACACTGAAGCTTTCTTT.